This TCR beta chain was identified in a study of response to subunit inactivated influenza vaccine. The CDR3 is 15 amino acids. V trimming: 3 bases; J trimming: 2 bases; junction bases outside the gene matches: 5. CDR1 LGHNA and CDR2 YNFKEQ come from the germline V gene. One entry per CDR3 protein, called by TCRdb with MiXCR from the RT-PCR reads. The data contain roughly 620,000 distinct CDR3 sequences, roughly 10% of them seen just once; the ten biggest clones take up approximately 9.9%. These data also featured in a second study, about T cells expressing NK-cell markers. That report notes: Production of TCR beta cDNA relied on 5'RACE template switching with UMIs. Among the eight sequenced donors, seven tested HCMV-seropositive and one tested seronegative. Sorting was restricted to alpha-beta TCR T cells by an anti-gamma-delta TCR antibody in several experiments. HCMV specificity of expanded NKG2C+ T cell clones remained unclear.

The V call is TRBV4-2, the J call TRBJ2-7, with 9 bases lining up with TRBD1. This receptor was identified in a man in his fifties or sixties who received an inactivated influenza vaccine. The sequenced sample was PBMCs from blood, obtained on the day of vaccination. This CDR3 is CASSQRGQGPYEQYF. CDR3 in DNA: TGTGCCAGCAGCCAGCGGGGACAGGGCCCCTACGAGCAGTACTTC.